A single sample is the source of the 29 T cell receptor beta chains below, sequenced in a study of T cells expressing NK-cell markers. With the 5' RACE reads reprocessed, TCRdb shows one record per CDR3 protein and no DNA. The sample data list over 250,000 distinct CDR3 sequences. Source material: blood T cells: a sorted CD56 or NKG2C T cell subset, CD4+ or CD8+ T cells, or bulk PBMC T cells (not recorded which). The source of these receptors is a woman aged 18 to 75 in good health.

J is TRBJ1-5 and V is TRBV5-1; checking the TCRdb D call of TRBD1 is not possible without DNA. This CDR3 spans 15 amino acids. Germline V gene data show CDR1 as SGHRS and CDR2 as YFSETQ. The CDR3: CASSLVGTENQPQHF. Full variable domain (outside the CDR3, taken from reference TRBV5-1 and TRBJ1-5): KAGVTQTPRYLIKTRGQQVTLSCSPISGHRSVSWYQQTPGQGLQFLFEYFSETQRNKGNFPGRFSGRQFSNSRSEMNVSTLELGDSALYLCASSLVGTENQPQHFGDGTRLSIL.

This sequence joins TRBV20-1 and TRBJ2-3; absent DNA, TCRdb's TRBD1 call cannot be checked. There are 14 residues in the CDR3. Germline loops: CDR1 DFQATT, CDR2 SNEGSKA (reference sequence). The CDR3 sequence: CSARSPGVRGTQYF.

This chain uses TRBV12-3 or TRBV12-4 with TRBJ2-1. The CDR3 has 15 residues. This chain's CDR3 is CASSLNSVGFNEQFF.

The V call is TRBV7-9, the J call TRBJ1-5. The CDR3 has 11 amino acids. Germline-derived CDR1 and CDR2 are SEHNR and FQNEAQ (reference sequence). This chain's CDR3 is CASRMYQPQHF.

This chain links TRBV12-3 or TRBV12-4 with TRBJ2-2; TCRdb proposes TRBD2, but this gene call is untestable without DNA. The CDR3 covers 16 residues. CDR3: CASTLGLVANTGELFF.

The rearrangement links TRBV24-1 to TRBJ2-4; TCRdb selects TRBD1, and the lack of DNA leaves this call unchecked. The germline gives CDR1 KGHDR, CDR2 SFDVKD. This CDR3 has 17 amino acids. The CDR3 loop reads CATSELGTGRAKNIQYF.

J is TRBJ2-5 and V is TRBV12-3 or TRBV12-4; TCRdb calls TRBD1, which cannot be checked without DNA. The CDR3 totals 13 residues. The chain's CDR3 is CASTTPTVETQYF.

The rearrangement links TRBV6-5 to TRBJ2-5. The CDR3 has 14 residues. Germline CDR1 MNHEY, CDR2 SVGAGI. CDR3 residues: CASSYSRSGETQYF.

V gene TRBV18 combines with J gene TRBJ2-1. CDR1 KGHSH and CDR2 LQKENI come from the germline V gene. This CDR3 region has 14 residues. The chain's CDR3 is CASSPRGAYNEQFF.

This rearrangement joins TRBV29-1 to TRBJ2-5; TCRdb returns TRBD2, unconfirmable since there is no DNA. Germline lookup yields CDR1 SQVTM and CDR2 ANQGSEA. This CDR3 is 13 amino acids long. CDR3 loop: CSVASGSGETQYF. Full variable domain (remainder filled in from reference TRBV29-1 and TRBJ2-5): SAVISQKPSRDICQRGTSLTIQCQVDSQVTMMFWYRQQPGQSLTLIATANQGSEATYESGFVIDKFPISRPNLTFSTLTVSNMSPEDSSIYLCSVASGSGETQYFGPGTRLLVL.

The rearrangement uses TRBV11-2 and TRBJ2-3; absent DNA, TCRdb's TRBD2 call cannot be checked. This CDR3 is built from 15 residues. The germline gives CDR1 SGHAT, CDR2 FQNNGV. CDR3 loop: CASSLNRALADTQYF.

The chain carries TRBV5-1 and TRBJ1-1. The CDR3 sequence is 14 residues long. Germline CDR1 SGHRS, CDR2 YFSETQ. CDR3 sequence: CASSFQSSNTEAFF.

The chain is built from TRBV7-9 and TRBJ2-3; the D call of TRBD1 rests on TCRdb alone, since no DNA is present to check it. Germline CDR1 is SEHNR and CDR2 is FQNEAQ (reference sequence). This CDR3 comprises 14 residues. CDR3 amino acids: CASSSTGTEAFQYF.

The chain joins TRBV20-1 to TRBJ2-1. Germline lookup yields CDR1 DFQATT and CDR2 SNEGSKA (reference sequence). The CDR3 is 15 amino acids. The CDR3 protein is CSARDAGGSYNEQFF.

This rearrangement joins TRBV6-5 to TRBJ2-1; TCRdb calls TRBD2, which cannot be checked without DNA. Germline V CDR1 and CDR2: MNHEY, SVGAGI. This CDR3 is 17 amino acids long. CDR3 sequence: CASSYSRASGAYNEQFF.

This sequence joins TRBV6-2 or TRBV6-3 and TRBJ2-7; with no DNA, the TCRdb D assignment of TRBD2 cannot be verified. Germline V CDR1 and CDR2: MNHEY, SVGEGT. This CDR3 is built from 16 residues. This CDR3 reads CASSYAGLAAAYEQYF.

The chain combines TRBV10-3 with TRBJ2-7; TCRdb lists TRBD1, though no DNA is available to test this call. The V gene's germline CDR1 is ENHRY and CDR2 SYGVKD. This CDR3 has 16 residues. The CDR3 reads CAIMGGERGPSYEQYF.

The gene calls are TRBV6-2 or TRBV6-3 and TRBJ1-5; the D gene TCRdb calls, TRBD1, cannot be checked with no DNA. CDR1 is MNHEY and CDR2 is SVGEGT in the germline V gene. This CDR3 has 16 amino acids. The CDR3 loop reads CATLTGQGAGNQPQHF.

V and J are TRBV24-1 and TRBJ2-6; TCRdb proposes TRBD1, but this gene call is untestable without DNA. The CDR3 length is 18 residues. Germline assignment: CDR1 KGHDR and CDR2 SFDVKD. The CDR3 sequence: CATSDNRVSSSGANVLTF.

This chain links TRBV4-2 with TRBJ2-6. CDR1 and CDR2 (germline): LGHNA, YNFKEQ. This CDR3 comprises 17 residues. The CDR3 reads CASSPAPVASGANVLTF.

This chain links TRBV20-1 with TRBJ1-2; TCRdb reports TRBD1, a call that lacks DNA to check it against. This CDR3 comprises 13 residues. The germline V gene has CDR1 DFQATT and CDR2 SNEGSKA (reference sequence). CDR3: CSALKMSNYGYTF.

The genes are TRBV6-4 and TRBJ1-1; TCRdb lists TRBD1, though no DNA is available to test this call. CDR1 and CDR2 (germline): MRHNA, SNTAGT. The CDR3 totals 15 residues. CDR3 sequence reads: CASSPGGMGDTEAFF.

V gene TRBV27 combines with J gene TRBJ2-2; TCRdb names TRBD2, which stays unverified in the absence of DNA. CDR1 and CDR2 from the germline V gene are MNHEY and SMNVEV (reference sequence). CDR3 length equals 16 residues. The CDR3 here is CASRRGGLAFTGELFF.

The chain recombines TRBV6-5 with TRBJ2-6; TCRdb gives TRBD1 as the D gene, but with no DNA this cannot be confirmed. The length of the CDR3 is 18 residues. Germline CDR1 is MNHEY and CDR2 is SVGAGI. The CDR3 is CASSSRGGVGTGANVLTF.

This chain uses TRBV6-5 with TRBJ1-6. The CDR3 spans 15 residues. CDR1 is MNHEY, CDR2 SVGAGI, per germline. This CDR3 is CASSYGPSFRPPLHF.

This chain joins TRBV10-3 and TRBJ2-3; TCRdb designates TRBD1, a call that cannot be tested without DNA. The CDR3 has 14 amino acids. Looked up from germline, CDR1 is ENHRY and CDR2 is SYGVKD. The CDR3 region is CAISDGGGANTQYF.

The chain is built from TRBV18 and TRBJ1-6; TCRdb's D call of TRBD1 is untestable without DNA. The V gene's germline CDR1 is KGHSH and CDR2 LQKENI. This CDR3 is built from 12 residues. Here the CDR3 reads CASSDRGSPLHF.

The chain uses TRBV7-2 and TRBJ1-5. Germline assignment: CDR1 SGHTA and CDR2 FQGNSA. The CDR3 is made up of 13 amino acids. The CDR3 loop is CASSLMENQPQHF. The whole variable domain, filled in from reference TRBV7-2 and TRBJ1-5, reads GAGVSQSPSNKVTEKGKDVELRCDPISGHTALYWYRQSLGQGLEFLIYFQGNSAPDKSGLPSDRFSAERTGGSVSTLTIQRTQQEDSAVYLCASSLMENQPQHFGDGTRLSIL.

V gene TRBV4-3 combines with J gene TRBJ2-3; the TRBD2 assignment by TCRdb is unverifiable without DNA. The CDR3 is 16 amino acids. Germline-derived CDR1 and CDR2 are LGHNA and YSLEER. CDR3 sequence: CASRNRLAGGPGTQYF.